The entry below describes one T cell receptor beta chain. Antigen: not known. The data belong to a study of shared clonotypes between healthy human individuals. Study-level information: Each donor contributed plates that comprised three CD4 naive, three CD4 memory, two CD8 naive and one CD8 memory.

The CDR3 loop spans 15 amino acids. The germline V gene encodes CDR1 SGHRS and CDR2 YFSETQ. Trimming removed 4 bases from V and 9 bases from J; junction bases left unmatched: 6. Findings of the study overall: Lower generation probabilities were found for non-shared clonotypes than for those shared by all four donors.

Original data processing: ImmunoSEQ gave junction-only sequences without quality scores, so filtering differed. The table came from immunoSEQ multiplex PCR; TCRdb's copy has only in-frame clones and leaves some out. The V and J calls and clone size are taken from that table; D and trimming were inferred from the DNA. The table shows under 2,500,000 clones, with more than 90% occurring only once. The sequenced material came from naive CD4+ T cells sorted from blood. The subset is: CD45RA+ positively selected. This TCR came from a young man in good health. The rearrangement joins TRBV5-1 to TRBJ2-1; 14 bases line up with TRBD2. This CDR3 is CASSPGTSGGTEQFF. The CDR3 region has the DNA TGCGCCAGCAGCCCCGGGACTAGCGGGGGTACTGAGCAGTTCTTC.